The present T cell receptor beta chain was sequenced within a study of T-cell reconstitution after alpha-beta-depleted transplantation in children. Points from the study as a whole: Some patients' high day-60 TCRbeta diversity was traced to surviving recipient T cells and thymic progenitors. Reports say that about two months after transplant, the alpha-beta T cells came out of several hundred graft clones that had expanded. When one year had passed after transplant, most T-cell counts and diversity came from newly produced T cells.

This clonotype has only a few counts. Its antigen is undetermined. V dropped 0 bases and J dropped 2 bases, with 3 bases sitting between them. The CDR3 contains 13 residues. From germline, CDR1 is SGHRS and CDR2 YFSETQ. The TCRbeta library was prepared with unique molecular identifiers. Using its own MiXCR run on the PCR reads, TCRdb lists one record per CDR3 protein. The sample holds approximately 47,000 distinct CDR3 sequences, around 56% seen once. The sequence derives from a boy in the first two years of life with SCID, due to receive a stem cell transplant. The chain uses TRBV5-1 and TRBJ1-3; D remains unclear. The source was peripheral blood, collected before TCRalphabeta/CD19-depleted stem cell transplant. CDR3 sequence: CASSLAAGNTIYF. As DNA, the CDR3 is TGCGCCAGCAGCTTGGCGGCTGGAAACACCATATATTTT.